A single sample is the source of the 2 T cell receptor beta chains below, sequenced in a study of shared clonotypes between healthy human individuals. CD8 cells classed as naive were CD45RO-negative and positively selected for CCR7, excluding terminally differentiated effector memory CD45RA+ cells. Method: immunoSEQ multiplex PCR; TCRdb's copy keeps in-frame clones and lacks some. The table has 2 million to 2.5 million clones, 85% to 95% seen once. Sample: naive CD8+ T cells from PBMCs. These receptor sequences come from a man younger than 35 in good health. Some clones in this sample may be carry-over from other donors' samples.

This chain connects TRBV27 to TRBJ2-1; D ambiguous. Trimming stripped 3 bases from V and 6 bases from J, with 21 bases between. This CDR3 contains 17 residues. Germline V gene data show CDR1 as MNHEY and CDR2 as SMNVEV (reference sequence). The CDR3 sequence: CASSFVSAVGPSNEQFF. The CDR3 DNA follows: TGTGCCAGCAGTTTCGTTTCGGCCGTCGGGCCTAGCAATGAGCAGTTCTTC.

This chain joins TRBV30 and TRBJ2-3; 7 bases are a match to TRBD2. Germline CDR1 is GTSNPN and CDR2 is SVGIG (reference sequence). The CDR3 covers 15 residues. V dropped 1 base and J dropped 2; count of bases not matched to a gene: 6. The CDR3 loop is CAWSGRAGVTDTQYF. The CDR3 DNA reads TGTGCCTGGAGTGGCAGGGCGGGGGTCACAGATACGCAGTATTTT.